These 11 T cell receptor beta chains came from one sample sequenced in a study of cytomegalovirus exposure and HLA in healthy donors. The study ran its PCR with 60 Vbeta and 13 Jbeta primers. Assay used: immunoSEQ multiplex PCR; TCRdb lists only in-frame clones, some missing. Seen here are under 200,000 clones, 78% observed once, and the top ten hold less than 6%. The source material was PBMCs. These receptor sequences come from a woman aged 25 to 39 in good health and CMV-seropositive.

The chain combines TRBV28 with TRBJ2-7; 9 bases align to TRBD2. The CDR3 runs to 16 residues. The junction had 10 bases not matched to a gene; V was cut back by 7 bases and J by 0 bases. Germline lookup yields CDR1 MDHEN and CDR2 SYDVKM. The CDR3 loop reads CASKAGGLIGSYEQYF. The CDR3 nucleotides read TGTGCCAGCAAAGCGGGGGGACTGATCGGCTCCTACGAGCAGTACTTC.

The rearrangement joins TRBV6-5 to TRBJ2-1; 7 nucleotides match TRBD1. This CDR3 has 15 residues. Trimming took 5 bases from V and 4 from J; bases not matched to a gene: 8. CDR1 is MNHEY and CDR2 is SVGAGI in the germline V gene. The DNA of the CDR3 is TGTGCCAGCAGTCCACAGTGGGACAGATACAATGAGCAGTTCTTC. Its translation is CASSPQWDRYNEQFF.

This chain uses TRBV27 with TRBJ2-7, with D possibly TRBD2 on 5 matching bases. The CDR3 has 15 amino acids. Per germline, CDR1 MNHEY and CDR2 SMNVEV (reference sequence). The V end lost 7 bases, the J end lost 0 bases, and 16 bases lay between the germline ends. This CDR3 reads CASTLRRGSSYEQYF. CDR3 sequence (DNA): TGTGCCAGCACCTTGCGTCGTGGGAGCTCCTACGAGCAGTACTTC.

The chain is built from TRBV5-6 and TRBJ1-4, with D maybe TRBD1 (5 bases). Trimming cost V 1 base and J 8 bases, with 15 bases left between them. Germline V lookup: CDR1 SGHDT, CDR2 YYEEEE. The CDR3 has 15 amino acids. This chain's CDR3 is CASSLWGGPIEKLFF. CDR3 sequence (DNA): TGTGCCAGCAGCTTGTGGGGGGGACCAATCGAAAAACTGTTTTTT.

This chain connects TRBV5-8 to TRBJ2-2, with unresolved D. The V end lost 0 bases, the J end lost 2 bases, and 14 bases lay between the germline ends. Germline values: CDR1 SGHTS, CDR2 YDEGEE. The CDR3 loop spans 17 amino acids. This CDR3 is CASSLAAASTNTGELFF. Here the CDR3 DNA reads TGTGCCAGCAGCTTGGCCGCGGCATCTACTAACACCGGGGAGCTGTTTTTT.

The J gene is TRBJ2-5, the V gene TRBV9; TRBD2 aligns across 12 bases. In germline, CDR1 is SGDLS, CDR2 YYNGEE. The CDR3 is 17 amino acids. The J segment lost 5 bases and the V segment lost 3 bases, leaving 11 bases of the junction unmatched. This CDR3 is CASSAPPQLAGGETQYF. The CDR3 DNA follows: TGTGCCAGCAGCGCCCCCCCGCAACTAGCGGGAGGTGAGACCCAGTACTTC.

The chain employs TRBV5-5 and TRBJ1-1, with D uncertain. CDR1 and CDR2 from the germline V gene are SGHKS and YYEKEE (reference sequence). V lost 7 bases and J 2 bases, leaving 12 bases between the germline ends. The CDR3 loop spans 13 amino acids. The DNA for the CDR3 is TGTGCCAGCTGCGAGGGAGGAAACACTGAAGCTTTCTTT. Translated: CASCEGGNTEAFF.

The chain couples TRBV2 to TRBJ2-5; 14 bases match TRBD2. Germline CDR1 SNHLY, CDR2 FYNNEI. This CDR3 has 17 amino acids. After removal of 0 bases from V and 5 bases from J, the junction contained 5 bases not matched to a gene. The CDR3: CASSEAQGLAGVETQYF. CDR3 coding DNA: TGTGCCAGCAGTGAAGCGCAGGGACTAGCGGGGGTGGAGACCCAGTACTTC.

The CDR3, as DNA: TGTGCCAGCAGCCTCACCGGGACTAGCTATTTTTTCTTC. Amino acid sequence: CASSLTGTSYFFF. This chain joins TRBV14 and TRBJ2-1; 9 bases fit TRBD2. Germline loops: CDR1 SGHDN, CDR2 FVKESK. This CDR3 contains 13 residues. V lost 4 bases and J lost 16; bases outside the gene matches: 11.

V is TRBV2 and J is TRBJ2-7; perhaps TRBD2 as D (5 bases). The V gene's germline CDR1 is SNHLY and CDR2 FYNNEI. The CDR3 is 14 amino acids. Trimming took off 3 bases at V and 6 bases at J, with 15 bases between the two ends. The CDR3: CASSERIGVREQYF. In nucleotides, the CDR3 is TGTGCCAGCAGTGAGCGTATCGGGGTCCGCGAGCAGTACTTC.

The chain's CDR3 is CASSPQTGDQPQHF. The DNA for the CDR3 is TGTGCCAGCAGCCCTCAGACAGGGGATCAGCCCCAGCATTTT. The V call is TRBV7-9, the J call TRBJ1-5; 8 nucleotides align to TRBD1. This CDR3 has 14 amino acids. Germline V gene lookup returns CDR1 SEHNR and CDR2 FQNEAQ (reference sequence). V shed 5 bases, J shed 5 bases, and the junction held 5 bases outside the gene matches.